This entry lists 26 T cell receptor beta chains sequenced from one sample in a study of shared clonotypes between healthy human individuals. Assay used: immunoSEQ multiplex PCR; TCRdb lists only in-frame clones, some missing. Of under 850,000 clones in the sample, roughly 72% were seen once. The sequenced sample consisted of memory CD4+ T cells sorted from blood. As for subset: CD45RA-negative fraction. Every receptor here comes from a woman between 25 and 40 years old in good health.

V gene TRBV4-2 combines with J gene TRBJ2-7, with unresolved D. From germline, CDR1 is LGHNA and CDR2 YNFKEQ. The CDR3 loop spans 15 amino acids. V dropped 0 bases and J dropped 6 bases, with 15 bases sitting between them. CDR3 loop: CASSQEGKYVGEQYF. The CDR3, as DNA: TGTGCCAGCAGCCAAGAGGGGAAGTACGTGGGCGAGCAGTACTTC.

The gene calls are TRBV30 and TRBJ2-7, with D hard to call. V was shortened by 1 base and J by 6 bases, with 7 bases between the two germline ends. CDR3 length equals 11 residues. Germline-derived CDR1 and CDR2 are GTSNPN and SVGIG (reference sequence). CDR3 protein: CAWSAPSEQYF. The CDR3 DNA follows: TGTGCCTGGAGTGCCCCCTCCGAGCAGTACTTC.

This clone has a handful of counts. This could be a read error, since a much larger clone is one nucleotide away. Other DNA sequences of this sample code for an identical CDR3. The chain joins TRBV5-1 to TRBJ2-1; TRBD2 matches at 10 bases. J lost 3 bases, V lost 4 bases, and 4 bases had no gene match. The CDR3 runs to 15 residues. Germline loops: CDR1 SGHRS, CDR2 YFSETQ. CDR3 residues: CASSLSSGGYNEQFF. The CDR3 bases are TGCGCCAGCAGCCTCTCTAGCGGGGGCTACAATGAGCAGTTCTTC.

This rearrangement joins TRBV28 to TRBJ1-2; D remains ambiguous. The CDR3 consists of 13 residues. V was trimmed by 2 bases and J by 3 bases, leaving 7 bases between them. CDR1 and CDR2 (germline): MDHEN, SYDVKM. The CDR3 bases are TGTGCCAGCAGTTTAAGGCCGGACTATGGCTACACCTTC. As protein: CASSLRPDYGYTF.

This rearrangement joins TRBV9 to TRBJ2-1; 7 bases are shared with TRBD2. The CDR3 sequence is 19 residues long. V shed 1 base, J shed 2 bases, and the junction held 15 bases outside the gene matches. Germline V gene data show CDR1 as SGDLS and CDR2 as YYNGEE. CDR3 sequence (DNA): TGTGCCAGCAGCGTAAATTTGGGGGAAATAGCGGGTACCTACAATGAGCAGTTCTTC. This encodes CASSVNLGEIAGTYNEQFF.

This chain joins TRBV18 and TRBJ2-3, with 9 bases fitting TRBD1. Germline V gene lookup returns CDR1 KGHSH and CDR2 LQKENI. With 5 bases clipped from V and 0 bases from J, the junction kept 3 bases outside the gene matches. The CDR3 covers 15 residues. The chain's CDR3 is CASSSGTGSTDTQYF. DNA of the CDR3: TGTGCCAGCTCATCCGGGACAGGGAGCACAGATACGCAGTATTTT.

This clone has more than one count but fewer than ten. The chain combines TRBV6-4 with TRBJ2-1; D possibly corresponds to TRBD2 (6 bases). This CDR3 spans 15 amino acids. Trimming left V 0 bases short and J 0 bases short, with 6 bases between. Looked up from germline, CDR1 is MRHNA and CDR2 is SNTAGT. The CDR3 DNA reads TGTGCCAGCAGTGACTCAGCGGGCTCCTACAATGAGCAGTTCTTC. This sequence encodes CASSDSAGSYNEQFF.

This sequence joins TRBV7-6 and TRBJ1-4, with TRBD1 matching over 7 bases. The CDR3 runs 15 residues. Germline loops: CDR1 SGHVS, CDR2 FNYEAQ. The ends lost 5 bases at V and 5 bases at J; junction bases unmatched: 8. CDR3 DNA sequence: TGTGCCAGCAGCGTAAACCGGGACAGAAATGAAAAACTGTTTTTT. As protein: CASSVNRDRNEKLFF.

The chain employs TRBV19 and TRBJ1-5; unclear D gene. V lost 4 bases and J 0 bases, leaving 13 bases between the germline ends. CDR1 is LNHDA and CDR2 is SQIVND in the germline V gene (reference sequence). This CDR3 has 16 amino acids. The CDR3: CASSTKGRRSNQPQHF. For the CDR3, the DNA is TGTGCCAGTAGTACGAAAGGGCGACGTAGCAATCAGCCCCAGCATTTT. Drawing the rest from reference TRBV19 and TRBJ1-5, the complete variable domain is DGGITQSPKYLFRKEGQNVTLSCEQNLNHDAMYWYRQDPGQGLRLIYYSQIVNDFQKGDIAEGYSVSREKKESFPLTVTSAQKNPTAFYLCASSTKGRRSNQPQHFGDGTRLSIL.

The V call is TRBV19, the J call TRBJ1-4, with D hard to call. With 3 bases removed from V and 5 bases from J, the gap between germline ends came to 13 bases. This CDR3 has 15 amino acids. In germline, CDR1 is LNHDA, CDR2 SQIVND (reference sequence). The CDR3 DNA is TGTGCCAGTAGTATCTTCGCCCAAAAGAATGAAAAACTGTTTTTT. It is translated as CASSIFAQKNEKLFF. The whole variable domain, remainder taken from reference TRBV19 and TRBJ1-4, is DGGITQSPKYLFRKEGQNVTLSCEQNLNHDAMYWYRQDPGQGLRLIYYSQIVNDFQKGDIAEGYSVSREKKESFPLTVTSAQKNPTAFYLCASSIFAQKNEKLFFGSGTQLSVL.

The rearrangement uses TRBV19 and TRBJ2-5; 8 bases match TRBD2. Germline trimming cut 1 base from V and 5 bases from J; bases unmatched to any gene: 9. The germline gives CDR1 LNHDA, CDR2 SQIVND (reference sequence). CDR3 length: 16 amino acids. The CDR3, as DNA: TGTGCCAGTAGTATAGGCGGAGCGGGAGAAAGGGAGACCCAGTACTTC. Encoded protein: CASSIGGAGERETQYF. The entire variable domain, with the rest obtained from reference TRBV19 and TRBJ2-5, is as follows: DGGITQSPKYLFRKEGQNVTLSCEQNLNHDAMYWYRQDPGQGLRLIYYSQIVNDFQKGDIAEGYSVSREKKESFPLTVTSAQKNPTAFYLCASSIGGAGERETQYFGPGTRLLVL.

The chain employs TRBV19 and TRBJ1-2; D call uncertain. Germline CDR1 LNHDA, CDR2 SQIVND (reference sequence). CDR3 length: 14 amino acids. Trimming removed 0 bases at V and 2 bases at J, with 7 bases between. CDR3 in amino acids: CASSIDGQNYGYTF. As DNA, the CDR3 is TGTGCCAGTAGTATAGACGGGCAGAACTATGGCTACACCTTC.

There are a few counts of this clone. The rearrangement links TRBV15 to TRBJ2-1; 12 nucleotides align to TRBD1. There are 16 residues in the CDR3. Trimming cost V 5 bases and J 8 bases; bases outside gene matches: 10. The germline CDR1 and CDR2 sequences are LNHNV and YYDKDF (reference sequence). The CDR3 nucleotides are TGTGCCACCAGCGTACTAGCGGGACAGGGGGCTTATGAGCAGTTCTTC. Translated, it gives CATSVLAGQGAYEQFF.

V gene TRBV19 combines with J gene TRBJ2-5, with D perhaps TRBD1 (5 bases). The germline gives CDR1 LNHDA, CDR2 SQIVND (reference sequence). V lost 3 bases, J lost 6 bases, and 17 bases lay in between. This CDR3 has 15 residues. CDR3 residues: CASSIVSGSVQTQYF. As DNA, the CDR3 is TGTGCCAGTAGTATCGTATCAGGGTCGGTCCAGACCCAGTACTTC. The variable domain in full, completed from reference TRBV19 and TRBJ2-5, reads DGGITQSPKYLFRKEGQNVTLSCEQNLNHDAMYWYRQDPGQGLRLIYYSQIVNDFQKGDIAEGYSVSREKKESFPLTVTSAQKNPTAFYLCASSIVSGSVQTQYFGPGTRLLVL.

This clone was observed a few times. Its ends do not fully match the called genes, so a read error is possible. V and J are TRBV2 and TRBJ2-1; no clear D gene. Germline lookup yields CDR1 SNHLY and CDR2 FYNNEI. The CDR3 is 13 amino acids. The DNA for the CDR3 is TGTGCCAGCAGAGAAGTCGGCCCTCGGGAGCAGTTCTTC. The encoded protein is CASREVGPREQFF.

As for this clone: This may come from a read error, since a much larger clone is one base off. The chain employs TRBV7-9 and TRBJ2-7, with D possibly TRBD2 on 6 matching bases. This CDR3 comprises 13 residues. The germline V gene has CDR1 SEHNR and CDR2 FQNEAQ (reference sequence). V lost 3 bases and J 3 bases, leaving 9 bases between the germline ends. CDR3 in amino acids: CASSFTSNYEQYF. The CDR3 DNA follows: TGTGCCAGCAGCTTCACTAGCAACTACGAGCAGTACTTC.

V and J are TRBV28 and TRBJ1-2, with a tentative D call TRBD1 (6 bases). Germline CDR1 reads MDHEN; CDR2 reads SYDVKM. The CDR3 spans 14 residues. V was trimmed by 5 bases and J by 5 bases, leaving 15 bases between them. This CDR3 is CASSSTEGGYGYTF. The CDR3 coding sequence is TGTGCCAGCAGTAGCACAGAGGGGGGATATGGCTACACCTTC.

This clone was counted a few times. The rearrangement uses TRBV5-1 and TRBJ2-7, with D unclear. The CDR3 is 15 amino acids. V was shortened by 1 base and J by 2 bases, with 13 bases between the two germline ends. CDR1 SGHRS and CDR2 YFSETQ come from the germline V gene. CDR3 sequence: CASSLRAASTYEQYF. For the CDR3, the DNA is TGCGCCAGCAGCTTGCGGGCCGCTTCAACCTACGAGCAGTACTTC.

CDR3 protein: CAWMPTENTIYF. The CDR3 DNA sequence: TGTGCCTGGATGCCGACAGAGAACACCATATATTTT. V gene TRBV30 combines with J gene TRBJ1-3; TRBD1 is a possible D gene (5 bases). The CDR3 is 12 amino acids. The V end lost 4 bases, the J end lost 7 bases, and 11 bases lay between the germline ends. Per the germline V gene, CDR1 is GTSNPN and CDR2 is SVGIG (reference sequence).

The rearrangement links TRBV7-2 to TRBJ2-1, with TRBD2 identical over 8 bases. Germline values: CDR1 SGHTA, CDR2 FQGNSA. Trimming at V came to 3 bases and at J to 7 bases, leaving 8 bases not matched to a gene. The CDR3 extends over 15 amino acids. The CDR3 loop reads CASSLGGRPTNEQFF. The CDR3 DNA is TGTGCCAGCAGCTTGGGCGGGAGGCCTACAAATGAGCAGTTCTTC.

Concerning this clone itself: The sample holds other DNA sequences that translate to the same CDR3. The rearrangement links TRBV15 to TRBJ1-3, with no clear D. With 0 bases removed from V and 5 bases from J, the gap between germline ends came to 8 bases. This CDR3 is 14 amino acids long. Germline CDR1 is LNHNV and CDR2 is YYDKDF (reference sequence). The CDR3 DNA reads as TGTGCCACCAGCAGAGATTTCAGTAGAAACACCATATATTTT. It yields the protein CATSRDFSRNTIYF.

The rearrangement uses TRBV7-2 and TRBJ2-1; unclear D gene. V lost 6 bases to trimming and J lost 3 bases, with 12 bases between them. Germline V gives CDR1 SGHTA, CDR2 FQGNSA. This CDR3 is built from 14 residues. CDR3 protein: CASSPARIYNEQFF. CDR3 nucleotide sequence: TGTGCCAGCAGTCCCGCTCGGATCTACAATGAGCAGTTCTTC.

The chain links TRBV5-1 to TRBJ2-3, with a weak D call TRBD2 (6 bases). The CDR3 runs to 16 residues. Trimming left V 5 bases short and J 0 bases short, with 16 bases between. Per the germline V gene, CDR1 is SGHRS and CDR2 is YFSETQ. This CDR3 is CASSSGGGLSTDTQYF. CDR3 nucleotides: TGCGCCAGCAGTTCCGGGGGAGGACTGAGCACAGATACGCAGTATTTT.

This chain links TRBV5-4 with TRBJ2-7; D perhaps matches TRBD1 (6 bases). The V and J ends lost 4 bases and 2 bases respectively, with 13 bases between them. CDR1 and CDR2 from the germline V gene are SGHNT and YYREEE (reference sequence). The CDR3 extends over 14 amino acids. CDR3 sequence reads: CASSHGQNPYEQYF. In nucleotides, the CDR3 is TGTGCCAGCAGCCATGGACAGAATCCCTACGAGCAGTACTTC. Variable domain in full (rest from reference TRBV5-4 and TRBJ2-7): ETGVTQSPTHLIKTRGQQVTLRCSSQSGHNTVSWYQQALGQGPQFIFQYYREEENGRGNFPPRFSGLQFPNYSSELNVNALELDDSALYLCASSHGQNPYEQYFGPGTRLTVT.

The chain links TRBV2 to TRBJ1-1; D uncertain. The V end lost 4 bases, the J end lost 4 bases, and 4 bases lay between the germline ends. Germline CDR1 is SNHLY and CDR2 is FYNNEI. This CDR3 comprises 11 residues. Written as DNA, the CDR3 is TGTGCCAGCAGTGTCTTCACTGAAGCTTTCTTT. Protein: CASSVFTEAFF.

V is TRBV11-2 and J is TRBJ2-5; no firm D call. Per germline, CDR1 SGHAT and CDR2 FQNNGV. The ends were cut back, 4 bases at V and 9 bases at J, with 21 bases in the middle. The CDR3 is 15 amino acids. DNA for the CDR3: TGTGCCAGCAGCTGGAAGGGTGGCGGCGAAATCCCCCAGTACTTC. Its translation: CASSWKGGGEIPQYF.